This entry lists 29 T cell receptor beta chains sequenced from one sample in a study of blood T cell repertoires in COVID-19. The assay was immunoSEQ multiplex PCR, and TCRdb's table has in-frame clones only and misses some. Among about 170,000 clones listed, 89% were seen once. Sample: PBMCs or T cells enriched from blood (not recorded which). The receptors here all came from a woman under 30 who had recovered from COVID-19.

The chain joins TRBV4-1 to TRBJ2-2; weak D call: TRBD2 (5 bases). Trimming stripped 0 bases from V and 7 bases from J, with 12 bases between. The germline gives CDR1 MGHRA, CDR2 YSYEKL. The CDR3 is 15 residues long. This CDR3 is CASSQEVRVGGELFF. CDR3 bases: TGCGCCAGCAGCCAAGAGGTGCGGGTCGGCGGGGAGCTGTTTTTT.

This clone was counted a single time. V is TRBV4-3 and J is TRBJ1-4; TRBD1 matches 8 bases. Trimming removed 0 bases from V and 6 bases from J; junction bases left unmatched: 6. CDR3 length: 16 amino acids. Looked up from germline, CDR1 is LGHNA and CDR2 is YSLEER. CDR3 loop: CASSQESGRGHEKLFF. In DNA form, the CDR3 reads TGCGCCAGCAGCCAAGAATCGGGCAGGGGGCATGAAAAACTGTTTTTT.

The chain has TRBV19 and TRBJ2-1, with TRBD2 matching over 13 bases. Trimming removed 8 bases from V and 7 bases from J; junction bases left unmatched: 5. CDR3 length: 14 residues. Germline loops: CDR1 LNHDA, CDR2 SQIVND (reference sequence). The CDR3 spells CASHGLAGENEQFF. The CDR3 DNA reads TGTGCCAGTCACGGACTAGCGGGGGAAAATGAGCAGTTCTTC.

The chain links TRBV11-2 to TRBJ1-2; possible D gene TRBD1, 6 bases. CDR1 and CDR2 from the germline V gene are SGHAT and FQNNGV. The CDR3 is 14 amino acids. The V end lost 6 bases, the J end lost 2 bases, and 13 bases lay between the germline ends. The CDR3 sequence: CASSRARGNYGYTF. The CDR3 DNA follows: TGTGCCAGCAGTAGGGCGAGGGGGAACTATGGCTACACCTTC.

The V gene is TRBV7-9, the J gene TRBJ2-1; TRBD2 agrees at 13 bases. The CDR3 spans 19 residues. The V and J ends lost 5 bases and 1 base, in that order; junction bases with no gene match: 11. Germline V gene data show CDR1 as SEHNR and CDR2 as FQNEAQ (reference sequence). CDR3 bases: TGTGCCAGCAGCGTCGGACTAGCGGGAGTCCAGGGGTCCTACAATGAGCAGTTCTTC. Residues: CASSVGLAGVQGSYNEQFF.

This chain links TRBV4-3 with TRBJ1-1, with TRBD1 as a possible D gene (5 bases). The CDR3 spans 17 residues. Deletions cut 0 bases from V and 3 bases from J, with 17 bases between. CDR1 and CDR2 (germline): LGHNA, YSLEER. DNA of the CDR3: TGCGCCAGCAGCCAAGAAATAGCAGGGTTCTATGACACTGAAGCTTTCTTT. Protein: CASSQEIAGFYDTEAFF.

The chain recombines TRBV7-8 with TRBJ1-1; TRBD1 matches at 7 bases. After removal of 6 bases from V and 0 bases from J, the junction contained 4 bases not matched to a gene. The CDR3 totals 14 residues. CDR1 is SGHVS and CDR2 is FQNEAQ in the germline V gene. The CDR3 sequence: CASSLDRMNTEAFF. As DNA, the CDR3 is TGTGCCAGCAGTCTGGACAGGATGAACACTGAAGCTTTCTTT. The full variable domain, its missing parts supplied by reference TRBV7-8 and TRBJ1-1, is GAGVSQSPRYKVAKRGQDVALRCDPISGHVSLFWYQQALGQGPEFLTYFQNEAQLDKSGLPSDRFFAERPEGSVSTLKIQRTQQEDSAVYLCASSLDRMNTEAFFGQGTRLTVV.

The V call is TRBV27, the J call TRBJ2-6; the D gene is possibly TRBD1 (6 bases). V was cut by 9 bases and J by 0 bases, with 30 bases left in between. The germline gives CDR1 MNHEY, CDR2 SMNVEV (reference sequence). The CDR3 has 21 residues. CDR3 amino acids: CASKGVARDRLFLSGANVLTF. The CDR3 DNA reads TGTGCCAGTAAGGGGGTAGCGCGCGACAGACTATTCCTCTCTGGGGCCAACGTCCTGACTTTC.

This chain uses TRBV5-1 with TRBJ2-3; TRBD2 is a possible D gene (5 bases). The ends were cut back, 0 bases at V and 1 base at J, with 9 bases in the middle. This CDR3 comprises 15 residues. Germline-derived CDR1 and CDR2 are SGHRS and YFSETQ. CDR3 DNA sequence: TGCGCCAGCAGCTTGGGGGGAGACGGCACAGATACGCAGTATTTT. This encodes CASSLGGDGTDTQYF. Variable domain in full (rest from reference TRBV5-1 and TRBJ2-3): KAGVTQTPRYLIKTRGQQVTLSCSPISGHRSVSWYQQTPGQGLQFLFEYFSETQRNKGNFPGRFSGRQFSNSRSEMNVSTLELGDSALYLCASSLGGDGTDTQYFGPGTRLTVL.

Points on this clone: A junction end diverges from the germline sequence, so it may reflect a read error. Here the CDR3 reads CASSGTDTFQGPNF. The CDR3 DNA is TGTGCCAGCAGCGGAACAGACACCTTCCAAGGCCCCAACTTC. The chain uses TRBV28 and TRBJ2-7; D is undetermined. This CDR3 comprises 14 residues. The germline V gene encodes CDR1 MDHEN and CDR2 SYDVKM. Full variable domain (missing parts from reference TRBV28 and TRBJ2-7): DVKVTQSSRYLVKRTGEKVFLECVQDMDHENMFWYRQDPGLGLRLIYFSYDVKMKEKGDIPEGYSVSREKKERFSLILESASTNQTSMYLCASSGTDTFQGPNFGPGTRLTVT.

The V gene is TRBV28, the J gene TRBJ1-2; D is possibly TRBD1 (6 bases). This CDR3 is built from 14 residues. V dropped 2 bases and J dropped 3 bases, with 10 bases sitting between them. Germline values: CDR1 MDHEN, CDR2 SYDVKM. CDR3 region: CASSLQGSYYGYTF. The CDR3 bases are TGTGCCAGCAGTTTACAGGGGAGCTACTATGGCTACACCTTC.

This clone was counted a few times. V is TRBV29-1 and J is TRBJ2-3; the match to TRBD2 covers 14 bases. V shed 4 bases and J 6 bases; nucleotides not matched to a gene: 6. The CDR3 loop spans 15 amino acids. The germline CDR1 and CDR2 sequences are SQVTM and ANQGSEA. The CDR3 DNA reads TGCAGCGTTGGTAGGGGACTAGCGGGAGCGGATACGCAGTATTTT. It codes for CSVGRGLAGADTQYF.

The CDR3 reads CASSLGAAASYEQYF. In nucleotides, the CDR3 is TGTGCCAGCAGCTTAGGAGCGGCAGCCTCCTACGAGCAGTACTTC. The chain is built from TRBV11-2 and TRBJ2-7; perhaps TRBD2 as D (5 bases). Germline-derived CDR1 and CDR2 are SGHAT and FQNNGV. Trimming removed 1 base from V and 0 bases from J, with 10 bases in between. This CDR3 has 15 residues.

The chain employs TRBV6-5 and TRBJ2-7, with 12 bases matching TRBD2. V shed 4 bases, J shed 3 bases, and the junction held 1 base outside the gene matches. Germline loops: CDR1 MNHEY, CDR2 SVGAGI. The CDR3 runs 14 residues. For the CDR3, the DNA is TGTGCCAGCAGTTCGACTAGCGGGAGCTACGAGCAGTACTTC. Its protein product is CASSSTSGSYEQYF.

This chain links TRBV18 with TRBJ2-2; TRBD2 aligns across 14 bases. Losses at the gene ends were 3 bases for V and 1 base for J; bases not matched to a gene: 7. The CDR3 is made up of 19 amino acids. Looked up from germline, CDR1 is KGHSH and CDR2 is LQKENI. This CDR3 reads CASSPMGLAGEGNTGELFF. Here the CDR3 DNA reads TGTGCCAGCTCACCGATGGGACTAGCGGGAGAGGGGAACACCGGGGAGCTGTTTTTT.

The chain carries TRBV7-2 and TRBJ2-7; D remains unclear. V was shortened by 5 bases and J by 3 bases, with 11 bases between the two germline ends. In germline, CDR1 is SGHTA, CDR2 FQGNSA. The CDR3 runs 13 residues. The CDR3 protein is CASSEMLNYEQYF. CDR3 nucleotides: TGTGCCAGCAGCGAAATGCTAAACTACGAGCAGTACTTC. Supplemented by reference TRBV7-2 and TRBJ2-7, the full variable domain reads GAGVSQSPSNKVTEKGKDVELRCDPISGHTALYWYRQSLGQGLEFLIYFQGNSAPDKSGLPSDRFSAERTGGSVSTLTIQRTQQEDSAVYLCASSEMLNYEQYFGPGTRLTVT.

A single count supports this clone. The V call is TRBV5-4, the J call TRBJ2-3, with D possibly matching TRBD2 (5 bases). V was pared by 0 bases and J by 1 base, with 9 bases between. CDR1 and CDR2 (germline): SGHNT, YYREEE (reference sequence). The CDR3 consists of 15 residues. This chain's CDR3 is CASSLEAVGTDTQYF. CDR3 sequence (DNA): TGTGCCAGCAGCTTGGAAGCGGTTGGCACAGATACGCAGTATTTT.

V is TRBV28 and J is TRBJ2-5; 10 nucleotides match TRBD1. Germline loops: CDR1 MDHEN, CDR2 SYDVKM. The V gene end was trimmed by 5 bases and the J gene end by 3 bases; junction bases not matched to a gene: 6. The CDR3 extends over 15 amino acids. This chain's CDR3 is CASSRGQGWEETQYF. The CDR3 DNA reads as TGTGCCAGCAGTAGGGGACAGGGGTGGGAAGAGACCCAGTACTTC.

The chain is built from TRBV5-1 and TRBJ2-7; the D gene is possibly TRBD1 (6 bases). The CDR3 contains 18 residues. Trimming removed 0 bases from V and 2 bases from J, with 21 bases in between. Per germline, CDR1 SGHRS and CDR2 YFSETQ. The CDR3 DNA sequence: TGCGCCAGCAGCTTGGCCCTATCGATTAGGGGGTCCCCCTACGAGCAGTACTTC. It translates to CASSLALSIRGSPYEQYF. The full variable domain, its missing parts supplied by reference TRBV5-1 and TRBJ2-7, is KAGVTQTPRYLIKTRGQQVTLSCSPISGHRSVSWYQQTPGQGLQFLFEYFSETQRNKGNFPGRFSGRQFSNSRSEMNVSTLELGDSALYLCASSLALSIRGSPYEQYFGPGTRLTVT.

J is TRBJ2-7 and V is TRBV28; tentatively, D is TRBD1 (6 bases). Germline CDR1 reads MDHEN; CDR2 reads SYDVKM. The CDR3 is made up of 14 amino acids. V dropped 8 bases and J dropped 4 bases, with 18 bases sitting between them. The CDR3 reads CASATQGRPYEQYF. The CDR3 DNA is TGTGCCAGCGCCACACAGGGTCGACCTTACGAGCAGTACTTC.

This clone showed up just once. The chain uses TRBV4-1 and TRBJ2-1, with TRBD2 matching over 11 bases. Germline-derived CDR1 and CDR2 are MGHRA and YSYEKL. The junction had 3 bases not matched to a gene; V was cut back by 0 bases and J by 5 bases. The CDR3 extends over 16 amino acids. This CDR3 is CASSQEVAGGDNEQFF. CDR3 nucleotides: TGCGCCAGCAGCCAAGAAGTAGCGGGAGGGGACAATGAGCAGTTCTTC.

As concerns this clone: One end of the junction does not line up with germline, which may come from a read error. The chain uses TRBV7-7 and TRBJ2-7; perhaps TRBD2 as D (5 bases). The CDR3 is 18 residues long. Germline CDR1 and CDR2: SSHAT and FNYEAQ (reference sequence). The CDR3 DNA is TGTGCTAGCAGCCTCTCTGGGTCTGAGCGGAGACTAACCTACGAGCAGTACTTC. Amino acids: CASSLSGSERRLTYEQYF.

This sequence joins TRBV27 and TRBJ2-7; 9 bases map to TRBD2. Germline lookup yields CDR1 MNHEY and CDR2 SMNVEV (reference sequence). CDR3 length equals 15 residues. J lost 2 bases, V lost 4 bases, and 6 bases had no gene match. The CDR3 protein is CASSSYSGGPYEQYF. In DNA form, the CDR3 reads TGTGCCAGCAGTTCCTATAGCGGGGGACCCTACGAGCAGTACTTC.

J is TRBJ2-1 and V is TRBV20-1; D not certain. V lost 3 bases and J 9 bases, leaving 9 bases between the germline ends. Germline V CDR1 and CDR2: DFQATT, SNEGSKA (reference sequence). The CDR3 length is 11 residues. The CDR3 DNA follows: TGCAGTGCTAGGAACTTCCGTGAGCAGTTCTTC. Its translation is CSARNFREQFF.

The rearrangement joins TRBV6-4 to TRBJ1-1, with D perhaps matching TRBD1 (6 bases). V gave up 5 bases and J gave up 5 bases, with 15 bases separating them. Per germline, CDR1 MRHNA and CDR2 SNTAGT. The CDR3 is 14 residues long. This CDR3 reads CASSKSGQRTEAFF. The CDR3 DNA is TGTGCCAGCAGTAAGAGCGGACAGAGGACTGAAGCTTTCTTT.

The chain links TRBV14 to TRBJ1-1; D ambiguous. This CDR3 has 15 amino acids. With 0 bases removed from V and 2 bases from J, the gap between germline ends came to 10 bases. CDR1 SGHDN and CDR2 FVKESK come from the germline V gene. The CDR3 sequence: CASSQDNYLNTEAFF. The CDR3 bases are TGTGCCAGCAGCCAAGATAATTACCTAAACACTGAAGCTTTCTTT.

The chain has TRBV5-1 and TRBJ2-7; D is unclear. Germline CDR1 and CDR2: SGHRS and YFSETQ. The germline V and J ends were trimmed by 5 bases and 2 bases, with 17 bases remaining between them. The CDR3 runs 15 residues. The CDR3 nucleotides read TGCGCCAGCAGACGGTCTATAGAAGTCGCCTACGAGCAGTACTTC. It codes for CASRRSIEVAYEQYF.

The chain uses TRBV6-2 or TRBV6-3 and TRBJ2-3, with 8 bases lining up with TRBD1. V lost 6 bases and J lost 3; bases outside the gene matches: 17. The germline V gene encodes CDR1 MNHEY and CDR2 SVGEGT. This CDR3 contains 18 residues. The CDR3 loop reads CASSPPPPMTGATDTQYF. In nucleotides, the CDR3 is TGTGCCAGCAGCCCACCGCCGCCGATGACAGGGGCAACAGATACGCAGTATTTT.

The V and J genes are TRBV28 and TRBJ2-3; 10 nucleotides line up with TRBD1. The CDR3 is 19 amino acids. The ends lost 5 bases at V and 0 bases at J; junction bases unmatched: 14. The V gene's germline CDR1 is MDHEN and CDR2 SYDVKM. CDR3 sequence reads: CASSPRQGALLLSTDTQYF. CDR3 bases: TGTGCCAGCAGTCCTCGACAGGGGGCTTTACTATTAAGCACAGATACGCAGTATTTT.